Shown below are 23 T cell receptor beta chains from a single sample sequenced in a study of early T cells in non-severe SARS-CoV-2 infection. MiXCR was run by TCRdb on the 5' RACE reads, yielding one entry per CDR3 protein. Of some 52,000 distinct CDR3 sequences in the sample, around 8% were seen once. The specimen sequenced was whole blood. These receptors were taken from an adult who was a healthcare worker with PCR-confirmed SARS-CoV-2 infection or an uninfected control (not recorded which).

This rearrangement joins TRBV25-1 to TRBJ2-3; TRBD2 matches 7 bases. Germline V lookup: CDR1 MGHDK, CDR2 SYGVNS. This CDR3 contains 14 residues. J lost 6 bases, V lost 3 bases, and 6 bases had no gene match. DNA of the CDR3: TGTGCCAGCAGTGACCGGGACTATGAGGATACGCAGTATTTT. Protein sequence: CASSDRDYEDTQYF.

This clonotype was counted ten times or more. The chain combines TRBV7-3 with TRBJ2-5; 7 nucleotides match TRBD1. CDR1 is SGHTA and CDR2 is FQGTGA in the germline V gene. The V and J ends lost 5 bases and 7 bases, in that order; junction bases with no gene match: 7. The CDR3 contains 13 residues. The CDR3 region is CASSPRTGGTQYF. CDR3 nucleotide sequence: TGTGCCAGCAGCCCACGGACAGGAGGGACCCAGTACTTC.

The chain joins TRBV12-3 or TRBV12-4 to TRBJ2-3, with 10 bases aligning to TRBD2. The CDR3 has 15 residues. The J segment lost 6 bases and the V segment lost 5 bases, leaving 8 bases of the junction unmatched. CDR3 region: CASSPETSGWDTQYF. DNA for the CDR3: TGTGCCAGCAGTCCCGAGACTAGCGGGTGGGATACGCAGTATTTT.

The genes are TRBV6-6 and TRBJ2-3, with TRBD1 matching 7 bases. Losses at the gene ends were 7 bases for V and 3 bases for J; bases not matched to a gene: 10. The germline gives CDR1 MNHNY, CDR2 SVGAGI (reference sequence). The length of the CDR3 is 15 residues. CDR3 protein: CASNIPGQLTDTQYF. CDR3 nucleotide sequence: TGTGCCAGCAACATCCCGGGACAGCTTACAGATACGCAGTATTTT.

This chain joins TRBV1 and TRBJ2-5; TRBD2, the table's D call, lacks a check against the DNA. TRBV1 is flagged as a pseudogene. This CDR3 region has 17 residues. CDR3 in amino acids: CTSSQDLSGRVQETQYF. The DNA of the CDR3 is TGCACCAGCAGCCAAGATTTGAGCGGGAGGGTGCAAGAGACCCAGTACTTC.

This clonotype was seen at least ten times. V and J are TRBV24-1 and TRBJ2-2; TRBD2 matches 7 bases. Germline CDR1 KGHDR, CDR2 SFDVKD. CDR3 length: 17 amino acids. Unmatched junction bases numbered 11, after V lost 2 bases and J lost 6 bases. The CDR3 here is CATSDWGSGARSGELFF. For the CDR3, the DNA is TGTGCCACCAGTGATTGGGGGAGCGGGGCGAGGTCCGGGGAGCTGTTTTTT.

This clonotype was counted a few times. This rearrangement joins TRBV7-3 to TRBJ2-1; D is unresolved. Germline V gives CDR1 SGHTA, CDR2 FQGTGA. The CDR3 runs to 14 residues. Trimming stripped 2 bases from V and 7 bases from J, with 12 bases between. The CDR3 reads CASSLYGETNEQFF. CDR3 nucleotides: TGTGCCAGCAGCTTATACGGTGAGACGAATGAGCAGTTCTTC.

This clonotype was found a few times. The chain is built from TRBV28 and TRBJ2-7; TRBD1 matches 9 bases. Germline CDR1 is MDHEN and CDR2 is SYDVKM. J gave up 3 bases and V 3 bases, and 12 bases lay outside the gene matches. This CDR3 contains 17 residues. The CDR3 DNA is TGTGCCAGCAGTTTTCTTCCGGGGACAGGGTTAAACTACGAGCAGTACTTC. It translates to CASSFLPGTGLNYEQYF.

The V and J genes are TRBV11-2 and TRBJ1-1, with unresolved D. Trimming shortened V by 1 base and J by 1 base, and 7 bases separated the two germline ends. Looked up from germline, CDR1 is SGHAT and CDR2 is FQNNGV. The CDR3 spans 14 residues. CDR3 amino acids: CASSLAGSNTEAFF. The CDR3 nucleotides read TGTGCCAGCAGCTTAGCAGGATCGAACACTGAAGCTTTCTTT.

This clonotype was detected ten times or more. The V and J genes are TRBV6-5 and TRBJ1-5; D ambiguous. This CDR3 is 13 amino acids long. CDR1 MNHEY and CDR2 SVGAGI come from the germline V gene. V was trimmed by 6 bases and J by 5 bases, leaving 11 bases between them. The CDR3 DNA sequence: TGTGCCAGCAGCCCGGAGGGTTATCAGCCCCAGCATTTT. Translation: CASSPEGYQPQHF.

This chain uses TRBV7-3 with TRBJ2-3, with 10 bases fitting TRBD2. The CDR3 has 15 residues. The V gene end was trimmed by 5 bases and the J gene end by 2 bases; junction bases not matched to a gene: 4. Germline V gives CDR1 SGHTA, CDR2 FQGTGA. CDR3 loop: CASSPTSGPTDTQYF. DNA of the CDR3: TGTGCCAGCAGCCCGACTAGCGGGCCCACAGATACGCAGTATTTT.

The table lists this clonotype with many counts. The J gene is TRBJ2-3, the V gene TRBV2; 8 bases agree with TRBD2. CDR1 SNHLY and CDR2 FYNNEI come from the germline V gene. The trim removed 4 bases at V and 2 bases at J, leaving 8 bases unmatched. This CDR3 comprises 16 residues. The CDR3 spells CASSGVGSGATDTQYF. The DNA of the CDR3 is TGTGCCAGCAGTGGGGTGGGTAGCGGGGCCACAGATACGCAGTATTTT.

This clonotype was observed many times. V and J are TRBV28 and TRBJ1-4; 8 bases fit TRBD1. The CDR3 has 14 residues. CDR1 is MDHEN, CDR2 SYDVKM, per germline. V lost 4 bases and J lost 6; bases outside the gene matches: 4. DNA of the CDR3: TGTGCCAGCAGTTCCGGGACAGGCCATGAAAAACTGTTTTTT. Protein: CASSSGTGHEKLFF.

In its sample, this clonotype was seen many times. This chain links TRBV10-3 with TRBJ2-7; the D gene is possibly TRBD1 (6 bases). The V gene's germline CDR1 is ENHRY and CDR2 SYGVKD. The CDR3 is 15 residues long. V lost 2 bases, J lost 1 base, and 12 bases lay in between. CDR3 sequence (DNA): TGTGCCATCAGTGAGCCGGACAGCCCGTCCTACGAGCAGTACTTC. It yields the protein CAISEPDSPSYEQYF.

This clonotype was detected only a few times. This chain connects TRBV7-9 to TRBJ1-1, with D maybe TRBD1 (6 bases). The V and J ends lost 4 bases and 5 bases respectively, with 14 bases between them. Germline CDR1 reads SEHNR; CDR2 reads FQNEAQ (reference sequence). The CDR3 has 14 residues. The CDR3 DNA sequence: TGTGCCAGCAGCTACACAGGGAGGGGAACTGAAGCTTTCTTT. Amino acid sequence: CASSYTGRGTEAFF. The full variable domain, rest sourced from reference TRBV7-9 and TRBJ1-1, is DTGVSQNPRHKITKRGQNVTFRCDPISEHNRLYWYRQTLGQGPEFLTYFQNEAQLEKSRLLSDRFSAERPKGSFSTLEIQRTEQGDSAMYLCASSYTGRGTEAFFGQGTRLTVV.

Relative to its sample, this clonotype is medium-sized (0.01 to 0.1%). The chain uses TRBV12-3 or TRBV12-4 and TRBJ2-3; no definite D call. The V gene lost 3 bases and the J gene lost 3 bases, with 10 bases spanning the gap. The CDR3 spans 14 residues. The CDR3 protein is CASSLEHRTDTQYF. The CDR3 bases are TGTGCCAGCAGTTTGGAGCATCGAACAGATACGCAGTATTTT.

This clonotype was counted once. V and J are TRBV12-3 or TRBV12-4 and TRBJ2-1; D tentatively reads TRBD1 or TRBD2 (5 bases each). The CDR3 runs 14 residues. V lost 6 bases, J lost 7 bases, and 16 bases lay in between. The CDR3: CASRTDGTTNEQFF. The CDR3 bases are TGTGCCAGCAGGACTGACGGGACCACTAATGAGCAGTTCTTC.

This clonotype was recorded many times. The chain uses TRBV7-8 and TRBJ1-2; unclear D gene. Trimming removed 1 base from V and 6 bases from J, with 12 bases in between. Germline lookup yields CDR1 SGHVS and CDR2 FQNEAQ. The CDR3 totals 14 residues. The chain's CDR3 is CASSLEQRINGYTF. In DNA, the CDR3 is TGTGCCAGCAGCTTAGAACAGCGCATAAATGGCTACACCTTC. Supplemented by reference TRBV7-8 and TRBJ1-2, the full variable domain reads GAGVSQSPRYKVAKRGQDVALRCDPISGHVSLFWYQQALGQGPEFLTYFQNEAQLDKSGLPSDRFFAERPEGSVSTLKIQRTQQEDSAVYLCASSLEQRINGYTFGSGTRLTVV.

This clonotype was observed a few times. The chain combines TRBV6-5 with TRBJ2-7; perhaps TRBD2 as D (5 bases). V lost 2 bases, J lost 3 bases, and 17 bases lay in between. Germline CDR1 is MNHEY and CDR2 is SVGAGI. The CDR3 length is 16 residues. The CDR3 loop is CASSYMVRGRLYEQYF. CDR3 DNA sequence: TGTGCCAGCAGTTACATGGTTCGGGGTCGACTCTACGAGCAGTACTTC.

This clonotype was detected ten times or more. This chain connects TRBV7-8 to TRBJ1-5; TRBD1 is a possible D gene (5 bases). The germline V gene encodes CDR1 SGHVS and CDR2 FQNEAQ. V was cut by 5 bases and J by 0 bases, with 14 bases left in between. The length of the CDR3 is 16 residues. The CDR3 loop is CASSKKTADSNQPQHF. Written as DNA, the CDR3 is TGTGCCAGCAGCAAAAAGACAGCCGATAGCAATCAGCCCCAGCATTTT.

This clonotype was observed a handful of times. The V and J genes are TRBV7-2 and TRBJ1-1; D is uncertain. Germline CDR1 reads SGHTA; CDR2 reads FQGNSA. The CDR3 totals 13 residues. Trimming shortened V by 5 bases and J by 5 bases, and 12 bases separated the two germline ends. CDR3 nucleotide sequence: TGTGCCAGCAGCCCCTATCTTTTTACTGAAGCTTTCTTT. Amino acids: CASSPYLFTEAFF.

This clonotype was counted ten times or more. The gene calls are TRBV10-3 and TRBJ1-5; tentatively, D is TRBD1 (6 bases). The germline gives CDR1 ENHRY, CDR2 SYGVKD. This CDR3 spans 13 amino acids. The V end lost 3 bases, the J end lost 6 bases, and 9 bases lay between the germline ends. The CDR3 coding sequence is TGTGCCATCAGTGACGGGGGCGGTCAGCCCCAGCATTTT. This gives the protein CAISDGGGQPQHF.

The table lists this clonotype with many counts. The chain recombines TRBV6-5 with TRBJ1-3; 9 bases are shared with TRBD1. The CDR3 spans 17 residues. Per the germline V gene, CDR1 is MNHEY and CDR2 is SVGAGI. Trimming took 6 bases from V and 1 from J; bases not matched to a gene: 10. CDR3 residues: CASRRTGGTSSGNTIYF. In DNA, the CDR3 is TGTGCCAGCAGACGTACAGGGGGCACAAGTTCTGGAAACACCATATATTTT.